The 7 T cell receptor beta chains reported below all come from one sample, sequenced in a study of neoadjuvant anti-PD-1 for oral cavity cancer (dated by TCRdb to about 2021). Receptor amplification or capture employed the immunoSEQ multiplex PCR assay. This immuneACCESS table, as held by TCRdb, lists in-frame sequences with V and J called but not all clones. Of the missing ones, under half trace to an unresolved V gene in checked studies; the others have no known cause. The sample has about 14,000 clones on record, about 70% of them singletons. 2.5% to 3% of the sample is in the top ten clones. The label giving this sample's time point can be read as: before neoadjuvant nivolumab. The sample in question was PBMCs, obtained before nivolumab (anti-PD-1) treatment. These receptors came from a person aged 40 to 85 with oral cavity squamous cell carcinoma.

V is TRBV5-1 and J is TRBJ2-4; 10 nucleotides match TRBD1. The V gene's germline CDR1 is SGHRS and CDR2 YFSETQ. There are 15 residues in the CDR3. V shed 3 bases, J shed 8 bases, and the junction held 8 bases outside the gene matches. In DNA form, the CDR3 reads TGCGCCAGCAGCTCTGGTGGACAGGGGGTGGACATTCAGTACTTC. Its translation: CASSSGGQGVDIQYF.

The V gene is TRBV4-1, the J gene TRBJ2-7; D is perhaps TRBD2 (5 bases). The germline CDR1 and CDR2 sequences are MGHRA and YSYEKL. Trimming took 3 bases from V and 4 from J, leaving 13 bases between them. CDR3 size: 14 residues. The CDR3 protein is CASSHWTGEYEQYF. The CDR3 DNA reads TGCGCCAGCAGCCATTGGACTGGGGAATACGAGCAGTACTTC.

The chain has TRBV27 and TRBJ1-2; D is ambiguous. The CDR3 sequence is 15 residues long. Trimming stripped 4 bases from V and 0 bases from J, with 12 bases between. Germline loops: CDR1 MNHEY, CDR2 SMNVEV (reference sequence). The CDR3 loop is CASSSRLSTNYGYTF. The CDR3 coding sequence is TGTGCCAGCAGTTCCCGGTTATCCACTAACTATGGCTACACCTTC.

The sample holds a few counts of this clone. The chain has TRBV5-1 and TRBJ2-4; D is ambiguous. V was trimmed by 4 bases and J by 0 bases, leaving 14 bases between them. Germline-derived CDR1 and CDR2 are SGHRS and YFSETQ. The CDR3 loop spans 16 amino acids. CDR3 in DNA: TGCGCCAGCAGCCCGGCGAATATTGTAGCCAAAAACATTCAGTACTTC. This encodes CASSPANIVAKNIQYF.

The chain carries TRBV6-5 and TRBJ1-2; 8 bases are shared with TRBD1. Germline V gives CDR1 MNHEY, CDR2 SVGAGI. This CDR3 is 14 amino acids long. V lost 5 bases and J lost 3; bases outside the gene matches: 5. CDR3 region: CASSATGGHYGYTF. The CDR3 DNA reads as TGTGCCAGCAGTGCAACAGGGGGGCACTATGGCTACACCTTC.

The chain recombines TRBV2 with TRBJ2-2; no clear D gene. The length of the CDR3 is 16 residues. Trimming took 3 bases from V and 1 from J, leaving 12 bases between them. Germline CDR1 is SNHLY and CDR2 is FYNNEI. For the CDR3, the DNA is TGTGCCAGCAGTGACAAGACATTCCAGAACACCGGGGAGCTGTTTTTT. This gives the protein CASSDKTFQNTGELFF.

This clone was observed once. The V gene is TRBV5-1, the J gene TRBJ2-1, with D perhaps assigned TRBD1 or TRBD2 (6 bases each). V gave up 7 bases and J gave up 7 bases, with 18 bases separating them. Germline CDR1 is SGHRS and CDR2 is YFSETQ. The CDR3 spans 14 residues. CDR3 loop: CASSGGTQGNEQFF. The CDR3 bases are TGCGCCAGCTCCGGCGGGACACAAGGGAATGAGCAGTTCTTC.